This T cell receptor (beta chain) was captured by sequencing in a study of blood T cell repertoires in COVID-19. At the level of the study: Specimens from acute and convalescent COVID-19 originated in the United States, Italy and Spain. The cDNA or gDNA used as material had been derived from T cells, B-cell-depleted T cells, or PBMCs.

Patients in Seattle were enrolled during active infection, then followed longitudinally. Original data processing: Nucleated cell number was recorded as an estimate derived from reference gene primer amplification. TCRdb keeps only in-frame clones here, not all; method: immunoSEQ multiplex PCR. That table gives V, J and clone size, and the DNA gave D and trimming. The profile shows more than 150,000 clones, roughly 79% of them singletons. The source material was peripheral blood. This receptor was taken from a woman of 80 years or more with COVID-19, enrolled during active disease.

In DNA, the CDR3 is TGTGCCAGCAGCTTAGAAGGACATCTCAACTATGGCTACACCTTC. It codes for CASSLEGHLNYGYTF. The chain carries TRBV7-2 and TRBJ1-2; D perhaps matches TRBD1 (5 bases). The germline V gene has CDR1 SGHTA and CDR2 FQGNSA. The length of the CDR3 is 15 residues. With 1 base removed from V and 2 bases from J, the gap between germline ends came to 11 bases.